This passage covers 29 T cell receptor beta chains from one sample sequenced in a study of CD8 T cells in Susac syndrome. When the RNA was reverse transcribed, random hexamers were used with an input of roughly 0.45 to 1 ug. One entry per CDR3 protein results from TCRdb running MiXCR on the immunoSEQ multiplex PCR reads. The data show about 130,000 distinct CDR3 sequences, around 95% seen once. The sequenced material came from CD8+ T cells from PBMCs. Receptor source: a human donor with Susac syndrome.

The rearrangement links TRBV20-1 to TRBJ1-1; no firm D call. The germline V gene encodes CDR1 DFQATT and CDR2 SNEGSKA (reference sequence). V lost 1 base, J lost 3 bases, and 24 bases lay in between. The CDR3 has 18 amino acids. CDR3 amino acids: CSARGDPPLGLAYTEAFF. As DNA, the CDR3 is TGCAGTGCTAGAGGAGATCCCCCTCTAGGACTGGCGTACACTGAAGCTTTCTTT.

The rearrangement joins TRBV3-1 to TRBJ2-3, with 10 nucleotides matching TRBD2. V shed 3 bases, J shed 4 bases, and the junction held 10 bases outside the gene matches. Germline CDR1 LGHDT, CDR2 YNNKEL (reference sequence). The CDR3 sequence is 17 residues long. CDR3 DNA: TGTGCCAGCAGCCACCCTAGCGGGAGTCCAAGCGCAGATACGCAGTATTTT. Its translation: CASSHPSGSPSADTQYF.

The rearrangement uses TRBV30 and TRBJ1-2; D is perhaps TRBD1 (5 bases). The CDR3 contains 13 residues. The germline CDR1 and CDR2 sequences are GTSNPN and SVGIG (reference sequence). V dropped 0 bases and J dropped 4 bases, with 9 bases sitting between them. CDR3 sequence: CAWSVKQVYGYTF. In DNA form, the CDR3 reads TGTGCCTGGAGTGTAAAACAGGTCTATGGCTACACCTTC.

The V gene is TRBV27, the J gene TRBJ1-5, with D perhaps matching TRBD1 (5 bases). Trimming stripped 6 bases from V and 7 bases from J, with 13 bases between. Germline V CDR1 and CDR2: MNHEY, SMNVEV (reference sequence). CDR3 length: 13 residues. This CDR3 reads CASRQGHGQPQHF. The CDR3 DNA is TGTGCCAGCAGGCAGGGTCATGGGCAGCCCCAGCATTTT.

This clonotype turned up a few times. The chain recombines TRBV11-2 with TRBJ2-7; no definite D call. The germline gives CDR1 SGHAT, CDR2 FQNNGV. The ends were cut back, 3 bases at V and 5 bases at J, with 11 bases in the middle. The CDR3 runs to 13 residues. CDR3 coding DNA: TGTGCCAGCAGCTTCGGCCCACCACACGAGCAGTACTTC. Amino acids: CASSFGPPHEQYF.

The chain recombines TRBV30 with TRBJ1-5, with TRBD1 as a possible D gene (6 bases). Germline loops: CDR1 GTSNPN, CDR2 SVGIG (reference sequence). V was pared by 3 bases and J by 9 bases, with 21 bases between. This CDR3 has 15 amino acids. The CDR3 DNA is TGTGCCTGGAGCGCGGGGGGCGGTCAGTTTCTGCCCCAGCATTTT. This gives the protein CAWSAGGGQFLPQHF.

The V call is TRBV27, the J call TRBJ2-7; 9 nucleotides match TRBD1. The CDR3 contains 15 residues. J was trimmed by 6 bases and V by 3 bases; bases with no gene match: 9. The germline gives CDR1 MNHEY, CDR2 SMNVEV (reference sequence). CDR3 in amino acids: CASSLMGQGTGEQYF. The CDR3 DNA sequence: TGTGCCAGCAGTTTGATGGGACAGGGAACGGGCGAGCAGTACTTC.

This chain joins TRBV9 and TRBJ1-2, with a possible D match to TRBD1 (5 bases). The V end lost 4 bases, the J end lost 7 bases, and 17 bases lay between the germline ends. The CDR3 covers 14 residues. Germline V CDR1 and CDR2: SGDLS, YYNGEE. The CDR3 is CASSLNAGQRGYTF. CDR3 nucleotides: TGTGCCAGCAGCCTAAACGCGGGGCAGCGTGGCTACACCTTC.

To note about this clonotype: One junction end disagrees with the germline gene, perhaps due to a read error. The genes are TRBV13 and TRBJ2-1, with 12 bases that match TRBD2. The CDR3 extends over 15 amino acids. Germline V gives CDR1 PRHDT, CDR2 FYEKMQ (reference sequence). The CDR3 loop reads CANSLKTSGRNEQFF. The CDR3 DNA follows: TGTGCCAACAGCTTAAAGACTAGCGGGAGAAATGAGCAGTTCTTC.

V usage is TRBV2 and J usage is TRBJ2-2, with no clear D. Germline V gene sequence: CDR1 SNHLY, CDR2 FYNNEI. V was cut by 3 bases and J by 0 bases, with 5 bases left in between. The length of the CDR3 is 14 residues. The CDR3 DNA reads TGTGCCAGCAGTGAGGACGCGAACACCGGGGAGCTGTTTTTT. Amino acid sequence: CASSEDANTGELFF.

The chain couples TRBV5-1 to TRBJ2-7; D is possibly TRBD1 (5 bases). This CDR3 contains 15 residues. V lost 0 bases to trimming and J lost 0 bases, with 10 bases between them. CDR1 and CDR2 from the germline V gene are SGHRS and YFSETQ. CDR3 DNA: TGCGCCAGCAGCTTGGAACAGGATAGCTCCTACGAGCAGTACTTC. Its protein is CASSLEQDSSYEQYF.

V gene TRBV7-2 combines with J gene TRBJ2-1; D remains ambiguous. CDR1 and CDR2 (germline): SGHTA, FQGNSA. The CDR3 covers 15 residues. The V end lost 1 base, the J end lost 6 bases, and 13 bases lay between the germline ends. CDR3 protein: CASSLGDGSSNEQFF. The CDR3 bases are TGTGCCAGCAGCTTAGGTGACGGATCAAGCAATGAGCAGTTCTTC.

V and J are TRBV9 and TRBJ2-7; 9 bases agree with TRBD2. V was clipped by 7 bases and J by 0 bases; unmatched bases: 2. In germline, CDR1 is SGDLS, CDR2 YYNGEE. CDR3 size: 13 residues. CDR3 protein: CASGGLASYEQYF. The CDR3 DNA follows: TGTGCCAGCGGGGGACTAGCCTCCTACGAGCAGTACTTC.

The rearrangement joins TRBV20-1 to TRBJ2-5; D is perhaps TRBD1 (5 bases). The V end lost 0 bases, the J end lost 2 bases, and 10 bases lay between the germline ends. Germline values: CDR1 DFQATT, CDR2 SNEGSKA (reference sequence). The CDR3 is 14 residues long. Written as DNA, the CDR3 is TGCAGTGCTAGAGATTCTAGACAGCAAGAGACCCAGTACTTC. Translation gives CSARDSRQQETQYF.

The count of this clonotype is one. The chain uses TRBV9 and TRBJ2-3; D gene ambiguous. With 0 bases removed from V and 4 bases from J, the gap between germline ends came to 12 bases. The length of the CDR3 is 15 residues. Germline lookup yields CDR1 SGDLS and CDR2 YYNGEE. CDR3 loop: CASSVAGLWSDTQYF. CDR3 nucleotides: TGTGCCAGCAGCGTAGCCGGCCTGTGGTCAGATACGCAGTATTTT. The full variable domain, in which reference TRBV9 and TRBJ2-3 provide the parts outside the CDR3, is DSGVTQTPKHLITATGQRVTLRCSPRSGDLSVYWYQQSLDQGLQFLIQYYNGEERAKGNILERFSAQQFPDLHSELNLSSLELGDSALYFCASSVAGLWSDTQYFGPGTRLTVL.

The chain has TRBV29-1 and TRBJ1-4; TRBD1 aligns across 10 bases. CDR1 and CDR2 from the germline V gene are SQVTM and ANQGSEA. This CDR3 has 15 amino acids. V shed 4 bases, J shed 8 bases, and the junction held 10 bases outside the gene matches. CDR3 amino acids: CSVGDRGISGEKLFF. Here the CDR3 DNA reads TGCAGCGTTGGGGACAGGGGTATAAGCGGCGAAAAACTGTTTTTT.

The chain links TRBV12-3 or TRBV12-4 to TRBJ2-7; TRBD2 aligns across 7 bases. This CDR3 spans 14 amino acids. V lost 4 bases, J lost 4 bases, and 7 bases stayed unmatched. CDR3 sequence reads: CASSYLADLYEQYF. The CDR3 DNA reads as TGTGCCAGCAGTTACCTAGCGGACTTGTACGAGCAGTACTTC.

The CDR3 DNA is TGTGCCAGCGGGACAGGTCCGCCCTCCGAGCAGTACTTC. This encodes CASGTGPPSEQYF. The rearrangement links TRBV6-6 to TRBJ2-7; 8 bases agree with TRBD1. CDR3 size: 13 residues. The junction had 9 bases not matched to a gene; V was cut back by 8 bases and J by 6 bases. Germline V gene lookup returns CDR1 MNHNY and CDR2 SVGAGI (reference sequence).

V is TRBV11-2 and J is TRBJ2-7; 8 bases are a match to TRBD2. The V segment lost 5 bases and the J segment 3 bases; nucleotides outside the gene matches: 27. The CDR3 has 21 residues. Germline-derived CDR1 and CDR2 are SGHAT and FQNNGV. The CDR3 reads CASSRTYLSGLEDPINYEQYF. DNA of the CDR3: TGTGCCAGCAGCAGAACCTACCTGTCGGGACTAGAAGATCCAATAAACTACGAGCAGTACTTC.

The chain uses TRBV4-1 and TRBJ1-4; no clear D gene. CDR1 and CDR2 (germline): MGHRA, YSYEKL. CDR3 length equals 16 residues. The V end was cut by 2 bases, the J end by 0 bases, with 10 bases between. The CDR3 sequence: CASSQHEAATNEKLFF. Written as DNA, the CDR3 is TGCGCCAGCAGCCAACATGAAGCAGCAACTAATGAAAAACTGTTTTTT.

The rearrangement joins TRBV11-2 to TRBJ2-1; D is perhaps TRBD1 (5 bases). V was trimmed by 5 bases and J by 1 base, leaving 15 bases between them. This CDR3 has 16 residues. Germline V gene data show CDR1 as SGHAT and CDR2 as FQNNGV. The DNA of the CDR3 is TGTGCCAGCAGCCTAACAGGCTTTGTTTCCTACAATGAGCAGTTCTTC. Translating gives CASSLTGFVSYNEQFF.

The V gene is TRBV7-9, the J gene TRBJ1-2; maybe TRBD1 (6 bases). The V gene lost 1 base and the J gene lost 5 bases, with 11 bases spanning the gap. This CDR3 is built from 14 residues. The germline CDR1 and CDR2 sequences are SEHNR and FQNEAQ (reference sequence). CDR3 sequence (DNA): TGTGCCAGCAGCTTAGTAACAGGGTTATATGGCTACACCTTC. Amino acid sequence: CASSLVTGLYGYTF. The entire variable domain, with the rest obtained from reference TRBV7-9 and TRBJ1-2, is as follows: DTGVSQNPRHKITKRGQNVTFRCDPISEHNRLYWYRQTLGQGPEFLTYFQNEAQLEKSRLLSDRFSAERPKGSFSTLEIQRTEQGDSAMYLCASSLVTGLYGYTFGSGTRLTVV.

The chain links TRBV27 to TRBJ2-7, with 9 bases fitting TRBD2. The CDR3 runs 12 residues. Germline values: CDR1 MNHEY, CDR2 SMNVEV (reference sequence). J gave up 4 bases and V 6 bases, and 1 base lay outside the gene matches. This chain's CDR3 is CASSTSGYEQYF. Here the CDR3 DNA reads TGTGCCAGCAGCACTAGCGGGTACGAGCAGTACTTC.

This rearrangement joins TRBV27 to TRBJ2-5; the D call may be TRBD1 or TRBD2 (5 bases each). V lost 7 bases to trimming and J lost 4 bases, with 22 bases between them. The CDR3 has 16 residues. Germline V gives CDR1 MNHEY, CDR2 SMNVEV (reference sequence). The CDR3 nucleotides read TGTGCCAGCACCCCCTACACCGGGACGGGAATAGAGACCCAGTACTTC. Translating gives CASTPYTGTGIETQYF.

The V and J genes are TRBV12-3 or TRBV12-4 and TRBJ2-3; 11 bases align to TRBD2. The length of the CDR3 is 13 residues. Trimming took 9 bases from V and 2 from J; bases not matched to a gene: 1. CDR3 amino acids: CASSGRDTDTQYF. The CDR3 DNA is TGTGCCAGTAGCGGGAGGGACACAGATACGCAGTATTTT.

Concerning this clonotype itself: An end of the junction differs from the germline gene, which may be a read error. The V and J genes are TRBV6-5 and TRBJ2-7; D not certain. Looked up from germline, CDR1 is MNHEY and CDR2 is SVGAGI. CDR3 length: 12 residues. CDR3 amino acids: CASTTPWYEQYF. CDR3 coding DNA: TGTGCCAGCACCACACCTTGGTACGAGCAGTATTTC.

The chain combines TRBV12-3 or TRBV12-4 with TRBJ2-5, with D unclear. Between the trimmed V and J ends, which lost 2 bases and 10 bases, there was a span of 8 bases. The CDR3 has 11 amino acids. The CDR3 loop is CASSLNVDQYF. In DNA form, the CDR3 reads TGTGCCAGCAGTTTAAATGTCGACCAGTACTTC.

The chain joins TRBV11-3 to TRBJ2-2; D perhaps matches TRBD2 (5 bases). The germline V gene has CDR1 SGHNT and CDR2 YENEEA. The CDR3 spans 12 residues. Trimming pared 7 bases from V and 6 bases from J, leaving 9 bases between. The CDR3 sequence is CASKRGAGELFF. In DNA form, the CDR3 reads TGTGCCAGCAAACGGGGAGCCGGGGAGCTGTTTTTT.

This clonotype was picked up one time. This rearrangement joins TRBV4-1 to TRBJ1-2; the D gene is possibly TRBD1 (5 bases). This CDR3 is built from 14 residues. The germline CDR1 and CDR2 sequences are MGHRA and YSYEKL. Trimming took 1 base from V and 3 from J, leaving 9 bases between them. CDR3 loop: CASSQGGGDYGYTF. The CDR3 nucleotides read TGCGCCAGCAGCCAAGGTGGGGGGGACTATGGCTACACCTTC.